Listed here are 26 T cell receptor beta chains from one sample, sequenced in a study of blood T cells in healthy people across ages (dated by TCRdb to between 2014 and 2017). Libraries were prepared through 5' RACE. The sample was run on an Illumina HiSeq 2500. The second PCR ran for roughly 7 to 11 cycles and used a J-beta primer mix along with a sample-barcoded 5' primer. The raw public reads went through TCRdb reprocessing: fastp at Q25, MiXCR clone calling, in-frame beta chains kept. When rows share a CDR3 protein, they turn into one entry using the most common DNA and genes. The sample table holds hundreds of thousands of distinct CDR3 sequences, of which approximately 30% were seen once. About 15% of the sample rests with the top ten. Specimen: blood. The origin of the receptors is a woman aged 80 or over in good health.

The table lists this clonotype with a count of one. One base away lies a much larger clone, so this may be a sequencing read error. The J gene is TRBJ2-6, the V gene TRBV9; D is perhaps TRBD1 (5 bases). Germline CDR1 is SGDLS and CDR2 is YYNGEE. The CDR3 sequence is 16 residues long. CDR3 in amino acids: CASSLGHLSGANILTF. CDR3 in DNA: TGTGCCAGCAGCCTCGGACACCTCTCTGGGGCCAACATCCTGACTTTC.

This chain connects TRBV3-1 to TRBJ1-4; a weak D match, TRBD1 (6 bases). Trimming took off 7 bases at V and 8 bases at J, with 17 bases between the two ends. CDR3 length: 14 amino acids. The germline V gene has CDR1 LGHDT and CDR2 YNNKEL (reference sequence). The CDR3 sequence is CASTSRGVEEKLFF. The CDR3 DNA follows: TGTGCCAGCACCTCAAGGGGGGTAGAGGAAAAACTGTTTTTT.

This clonotype was recorded many times. The V call is TRBV5-1, the J call TRBJ2-3; possibly TRBD1 for D (5 bases). Germline CDR1 is SGHRS and CDR2 is YFSETQ. The CDR3 contains 18 residues. The V gene lost 0 bases and the J gene lost 2 bases, with 19 bases spanning the gap. CDR3 nucleotides: TGCGCCAGCAGCTTGGGATCATCGGACAACCGCCCCACAGATACGCAGTATTTT. Encoded protein: CASSLGSSDNRPTDTQYF.

As to this clonotype: Just one base apart from a much larger clone, this may be a read error. The gene calls are TRBV5-1 and TRBJ1-1; D remains unclear. V was trimmed by 4 bases and J by 5 bases, leaving 12 bases between them. This CDR3 has 13 amino acids. In germline, CDR1 is SGHRS, CDR2 YFSETQ. The CDR3 DNA sequence: TGCGCCAGCAGCCAAGAGGTTTGGACTGAAGCTTTCTTT. Protein sequence: CASSQEVWTEAFF.

This clonotype was detected many times. This chain uses TRBV9 with TRBJ2-5, with D perhaps being TRBD1 or TRBD2 (5 bases each). The CDR3 runs to 13 residues. Germline V CDR1 and CDR2: SGDLS, YYNGEE. V was cut by 2 bases and J by 5 bases, with 10 bases left in between. CDR3 sequence reads: CASSVQGEETQYF. The CDR3 nucleotides are TGTGCCAGCAGCGTGCAGGGAGAGGAGACCCAGTACTTC.

With regard to this clonotype: A much bigger clone sits one base away, suggesting this may be a read error. The rearrangement joins TRBV6-1 to TRBJ2-3, with D possibly matching TRBD2 (5 bases). CDR1 is MNHNS and CDR2 is SASEGT in the germline V gene. V was trimmed by 3 bases and J by 1 base, leaving 11 bases between them. The CDR3 is made up of 15 amino acids. The chain's CDR3 is CASSEGSLGTDTQYF. CDR3 coding DNA: TGTGCCAGCAGTGAGGGGAGTTTGGGCACAGATACGCAGTATTTT.

This clonotype was seen many times. The chain joins TRBV28 to TRBJ2-1; D gene ambiguous. The germline V and J ends were trimmed by 5 bases and 12 bases, with 17 bases remaining between them. Germline V lookup: CDR1 MDHEN, CDR2 SYDVKM. The CDR3 extends over 13 amino acids. The CDR3 reads CASSPDSLSAQFF. The CDR3 coding sequence is TGTGCCAGCAGTCCAGACTCTCTAAGTGCGCAGTTCTTC. Full variable domain (missing parts from reference TRBV28 and TRBJ2-1): DVKVTQSSRYLVKRTGEKVFLECVQDMDHENMFWYRQDPGLGLRLIYFSYDVKMKEKGDIPEGYSVSREKKERFSLILESASTNQTSMYLCASSPDSLSAQFFGPGTRLTVL.

This rearrangement joins TRBV5-5 to TRBJ2-1; the D is unclear. CDR1 SGHKS and CDR2 YYEKEE come from the germline V gene (reference sequence). The V end lost 0 bases, the J end lost 7 bases, and 11 bases lay between the germline ends. The CDR3 loop spans 14 amino acids. The CDR3: CASSLVFSGNEQFF. CDR3 in DNA: TGTGCCAGCAGCTTGGTGTTTAGTGGAAATGAGCAGTTCTTC.

This clonotype turned up a few times. The J gene is TRBJ1-6, the V gene TRBV20-1, with D tentatively TRBD1 (5 bases). Trimming removed 4 bases at V and 7 bases at J, with 14 bases between. Per the germline V gene, CDR1 is DFQATT and CDR2 is SNEGSKA (reference sequence). CDR3 length equals 14 residues. DNA of the CDR3: TGCAGTGCTATTCCAGGGTCGCGGAATTCACCCCTCCACTTT. Protein: CSAIPGSRNSPLHF.

In its sample, this clonotype was seen a few times. The chain links TRBV19 to TRBJ2-4; the D is unclear. This CDR3 has 15 residues. Germline V gives CDR1 LNHDA, CDR2 SQIVND (reference sequence). The V end lost 5 bases, the J end lost 0 bases, and 11 bases lay between the germline ends. CDR3 sequence reads: CASSPQALAKNIQYF. The CDR3 region has the DNA TGTGCCAGTAGTCCACAAGCTCTAGCCAAAAACATTCAGTACTTC.

This clonotype occurred many times. The rearrangement links TRBV7-2 to TRBJ2-5; D is possibly TRBD1 (5 bases). In germline, CDR1 is SGHTA, CDR2 FQGNSA. The V end lost 8 bases, the J end lost 9 bases, and 16 bases lay between the germline ends. This CDR3 is built from 12 residues. The CDR3: CASGWGSTPQYF. The CDR3 DNA is TGTGCCAGCGGTTGGGGCAGTACCCCCCAGTACTTC.

The table lists this clonotype with many counts. The J gene is TRBJ2-3, the V gene TRBV5-1; D perhaps matches TRBD2 (5 bases). V lost 4 bases and J 6 bases, leaving 12 bases between the germline ends. Germline V CDR1 and CDR2: SGHRS, YFSETQ. CDR3 size: 13 residues. DNA for the CDR3: TGCGCCAGCAGCCCGGAGGCGGCTGATACGCAGTATTTT. Protein: CASSPEAADTQYF.

As to this clonotype: At one of its ends the junction is not consistent with the germline gene, which may arise from a read error. V gene TRBV2 combines with J gene TRBJ1-5, with a possible D match to TRBD1 (5 bases). CDR1 is SNHLY, CDR2 FYNNEI, per germline. The CDR3 is made up of 14 amino acids. CDR3 bases: TGTGCCGGCAGCCCAGACAGACCCAATCAGCCCCAGCATTTT. Protein sequence: CAGSPDRPNQPQHF.

This clonotype was counted at least ten times. The chain employs TRBV9 and TRBJ2-1; D is possibly TRBD1 (6 bases). Germline V gives CDR1 SGDLS, CDR2 YYNGEE. V lost 0 bases and J 3 bases, leaving 13 bases between the germline ends. The CDR3 spans 16 residues. In DNA form, the CDR3 reads TGTGCCAGCAGCGTAGCTGAGGGGGTTCGCTACAATGAGCAGTTCTTC. This encodes CASSVAEGVRYNEQFF.

Details on this clonotype: A much more abundant neighbour one base away suggests this may be a read error. This chain uses TRBV5-5 with TRBJ2-1; D may be TRBD1 (5 bases). This CDR3 has 14 residues. CDR1 is SGHKS, CDR2 YYEKEE, per germline (reference sequence). Trimming cost V 2 bases and J 9 bases, with 15 bases left between them. The CDR3 reads CASSFGTTDSEQFF. In nucleotides, the CDR3 is TGTGCCAGCAGCTTTGGCACTACAGACAGTGAGCAGTTCTTC.

Concerning this clonotype itself: This could be a read error, since a much larger clone is one nucleotide away. The chain links TRBV6-5 to TRBJ2-1; weak D call: TRBD2 (6 bases). Germline-derived CDR1 and CDR2 are MNHEY and SVGAGI. The length of the CDR3 is 15 residues. The CDR3 region has the DNA TGTGTCAGCAGTTTACAACGAAGGGGAGGCACTGAGCAGTTCTTC. Its protein product is CVSSLQRRGGTEQFF.

As regards this clonotype: An end of the junction does not agree with germline; a read error may underlie this. The chain combines TRBV7-2 with TRBJ2-5, with 10 bases aligning to TRBD2. This CDR3 has 14 residues. CDR1 is SGHTA and CDR2 is FQGNSA in the germline V gene. Written as DNA, the CDR3 is TGTGTCAGCAGCTTAGCGGGGGGCTCGGAGACCCAGTACTTC. This encodes CVSSLAGGSETQYF.

This sequence joins TRBV28 and TRBJ2-7; TRBD2 matches at 7 bases. Germline loops: CDR1 MDHEN, CDR2 SYDVKM. This CDR3 is 14 amino acids long. V lost 3 bases to trimming and J lost 10 bases; unmatched junction nucleotides: 12. The CDR3 region has the DNA TGTGCCAGCAGTTTTGACGGGGGGAAAGAGGCCCAGTACTTC. This codes for CASSFDGGKEAQYF.

The chain employs TRBV20-1 and TRBJ1-5; tentative D call: TRBD1 (5 bases). There are 18 residues in the CDR3. Germline V CDR1 and CDR2: DFQATT, SNEGSKA (reference sequence). Between the trimmed V and J ends, which lost 0 bases and 1 base, there was a span of 19 bases. The CDR3, as DNA: TGCAGTGCTAGAGATCAGCAGGGCGACTGGGCGAGCAATCAGCCCCAGCATTTT. It is translated as CSARDQQGDWASNQPQHF.

There are many counts of this clonotype. The V gene is TRBV7-2, the J gene TRBJ1-2, with D perhaps TRBD1 (5 bases). Trimming cost V 0 bases and J 4 bases, with 9 bases left between them. The CDR3 covers 14 residues. Germline CDR1 reads SGHTA; CDR2 reads FQGNSA. CDR3 bases: TGTGCCAGCAGCTTAGCGGCAGGGTCCTATGGCTACACCTTC. Its protein product is CASSLAAGSYGYTF.

V gene TRBV7-9 combines with J gene TRBJ2-3; D may be TRBD1 or TRBD2 (5 bases each). The V and J ends lost 1 base and 5 bases respectively, with 10 bases between them. Germline lookup yields CDR1 SEHNR and CDR2 FQNEAQ (reference sequence). There are 14 residues in the CDR3. The CDR3: CASSLGRAGDTQYF. In nucleotides, the CDR3 is TGTGCCAGCAGCTTAGGCAGGGCGGGAGATACGCAGTATTTT.

This clonotype was counted only a few times. A much larger clone is a single base away; this may be a read error. The CDR3 DNA reads as TGCAGCGTGGGCGCGTCTGGTGATACGCAGTATTTT. This codes for CSVGASGDTQYF. The V gene is TRBV29-1, the J gene TRBJ2-3; D unclear. The CDR3 spans 12 residues. From germline, CDR1 is SQVTM and CDR2 ANQGSEA. The ends were cut back, 6 bases at V and 6 bases at J, with 13 bases in the middle.

In its sample, this clonotype was seen many times. This chain links TRBV3-1 with TRBJ2-7; TRBD2 might be the D (6 bases). The CDR3 sequence is 18 residues long. CDR1 and CDR2 from the germline V gene are LGHDT and YNNKEL (reference sequence). Trimming took off 2 bases at V and 5 bases at J, with 25 bases between the two ends. The CDR3 DNA follows: TGTGCCAGCAGCCAAAGAGGGAGGAGGCTGCATCACCAGCACGAGCAGTACTTC. Encoded protein: CASSQRGRRLHHQHEQYF.

About this clonotype itself: A much larger clonotype is one base distant, so this may be a read error. The chain is built from TRBV18 and TRBJ1-4; D is perhaps TRBD1 (5 bases). Trimming took 2 bases from V and 8 from J, leaving 15 bases between them. In germline, CDR1 is KGHSH, CDR2 LQKENI. The length of the CDR3 is 15 residues. CDR3 sequence: CASSPRSGGREKLFF. The DNA for the CDR3 is TGTGCCAGCTCACCAAGGTCGGGGGGTCGCGAAAAACTGTTTTTT.

The chain is built from TRBV5-1 and TRBJ1-2, with D perhaps TRBD1 (6 bases). Germline assignment: CDR1 SGHRS and CDR2 YFSETQ. V was clipped by 3 bases and J by 2 bases, with 23 bases between them. The length of the CDR3 is 18 residues. The CDR3 DNA sequence: TGCGCCAGCAGCTCCCACAGCGCCAGGGGCAATGAAAACTATGGCTACACCTTC. Translating gives CASSSHSARGNENYGYTF.

Comments on this clonotype: This may come from a read error, since a much larger clone is one base off. The chain employs TRBV7-2 and TRBJ1-2; D is uncertain. The CDR3 spans 15 residues. V was cut by 0 bases and J by 8 bases, with 16 bases left in between. Germline CDR1 and CDR2: SGHTA and FQGNSA. CDR3 residues: CASSLAVLSQEGYTF. The CDR3 bases are TGTGCCAGCAGCTTAGCTGTATTATCGCAGGAAGGCTACACCTTC.